This T cell receptor beta chain is from a study of low-dose radiotherapy and immunotherapy resistance in tumors. This CDR3 comprises 15 residues. With TRAV- and TRBV-specific primers, first-strand cDNA was made, covering the alpha and beta chains. The PCR that amplified TCRs ran for around 21 cycles, relying on a constant-region primer and a V-primer adapter. TCRdb re-called the reads through MiXCR, storing one row per CDR3 protein. The table records under 11,000 distinct CDR3 sequences, about 60% of them present only once. The J gene is TRBJ2-1, the V gene TRBV21-1; TRBD2, the D gene given by the table, was not confirmed from the DNA. TRBV21-1 is a pseudogene. The clonotype comes from a human donor with advanced metastatic prostate, ovarian, gallbladder or colorectal cancer (not recorded which). This table probably holds off-target reads from a library built for another chain. CDR3 DNA: TGTGCCAGCAGCAAAGATGGCAGGGCCCACAATGAGCAGTTCTTC. It specifies CASSKDGRAHNEQFF.